Listed below are T cell receptor beta chains from one sample, sequenced in a study of cytomegalovirus exposure and HLA in healthy donors. Profiling relied on immunoSEQ multiplex PCR, and the TCRdb table lists in-frame clones only, not all of them. The data hold under 250,000 clones, with about four fifths observed a single time. Sequencing was done on a sample of PBMCs. These receptors were collected from a woman between 50 and 59 years old in good health and CMV-seropositive. Each CDR3 is given with its conserved first and last residue.

J gene: TRBJ1-6
V gene: TRBV27
CDR3 protein: CASSFSGQGSYNSPLHF

J gene: TRBJ2-7
V gene: TRBV11-2
CDR3 protein: CASSHDRGSYEQYF

J gene: TRBJ2-7
V gene: TRBV11-2
CDR3 protein: CASSHNPGHSYEQYF

J gene: TRBJ1-4
V gene: TRBV2
CDR3 protein: CASSKPRGREKLFF

J gene: TRBJ1-5
V gene: TRBV6-1
CDR3 protein: CASSESGANQPQHF

J gene: TRBJ1-2
V gene: TRBV28
CDR3 protein: CASSPSGQGSNGYTF

J gene: TRBJ1-3
V gene: TRBV15
CDR3 protein: CATSREIAGNTIYF

J gene: TRBJ2-3
V gene: TRBV5-4
CDR3 protein: CASSPWDRADTQYF

J gene: TRBJ1-1
V gene: TRBV7-8
CDR3 protein: CASSLDRNTEAFF

J gene: TRBJ2-3
V gene: TRBV19
CDR3 protein: CASSMGTQGRDTQYF

J gene: TRBJ2-7
V gene: TRBV18
CDR3 protein: CASSWDRGAYEQYF

J gene: TRBJ2-3
V gene: TRBV18
CDR3 protein: CASSPGGGTDTQYF

J gene: TRBJ1-6
V gene: TRBV27
CDR3 protein: CASTGQGEVSPLHF

J gene: TRBJ1-2
V gene: TRBV15
CDR3 protein: CATRQGGYGYTF

J gene: TRBJ2-1
V gene: TRBV6-1
CDR3 protein: CASSMTSGPDNEQFF

J gene: TRBJ2-7
V gene: TRBV5-1
CDR3 protein: CASSFFGTGLDYEQYF

J gene: TRBJ2-1
V gene: TRBV7-7
CDR3 protein: CASSLDSYNEQFF

J gene: TRBJ2-1
V gene: TRBV9
CDR3 protein: CASSGEGNEQFF

J gene: TRBJ2-7
V gene: TRBV6-1
CDR3 protein: CASSEGDRTYEQYF

J gene: TRBJ1-5
V gene: TRBV28
CDR3 protein: CASSLSGQIINQPQHF

J gene: TRBJ2-7
V gene: TRBV7-9
CDR3 protein: CASSSTADRAYEQYF

J gene: TRBJ2-1
V gene: TRBV18
CDR3 protein: CASSPGTEHRSYNEQFF